This passage covers 22 T cell receptor beta chains from one sample sequenced in a study of immune evolution from preneoplasia to lung adenocarcinoma. Data came from immunoSEQ multiplex PCR; TCRdb stores just in-frame clones and leaves some out. The sample yields about 4,100 clones, around 77% seen once. The specimen was FFPE adjacent normal lung tissue. These receptors were taken from a person aged 60-79 years with lung adenocarcinoma.

The chain uses TRBV30 and TRBJ2-1; tentatively, D is TRBD2 (6 bases). Germline loops: CDR1 GTSNPN, CDR2 SVGIG (reference sequence). Trimming removed 1 base at V and 3 bases at J, with 16 bases between. CDR3 length: 16 amino acids. The chain's CDR3 is CAWSETRAVYYNEQFF. In DNA form, the CDR3 reads TGTGCCTGGAGTGAGACTAGAGCGGTATACTACAATGAGCAGTTCTTC. The full variable domain, in which reference TRBV30 and TRBJ2-1 provide the parts outside the CDR3, is SQTIHQWPATLVQPVGSPLSLECTVEGTSNPNLYWYRQAAGRGLQLLFYSVGIGQISSEVPQNLSASRPQDRQFILSSKKLLLSDSGFYLCAWSETRAVYYNEQFFGPGTRLTVL.

The rearrangement links TRBV7-8 to TRBJ2-1, with 11 bases lining up with TRBD1. The V gene end was trimmed by 4 bases and the J gene end by 3 bases; junction bases not matched to a gene: 5. This CDR3 has 16 amino acids. Germline CDR1 is SGHVS and CDR2 is FQNEAQ. The CDR3 here is CASSSQDRGHYNEQFF. As DNA, the CDR3 is TGTGCCAGCAGCTCCCAGGACAGGGGGCACTACAATGAGCAGTTCTTC.

The V gene is TRBV5-1, the J gene TRBJ2-4, with D perhaps being TRBD1 or TRBD2 (6 bases each). This CDR3 has 17 residues. Germline CDR1 SGHRS, CDR2 YFSETQ. Between the trimmed V and J ends, which lost 4 bases and 1 base, there was a span of 18 bases. The CDR3 reads CASSPEGVQRAKNIQYF. In DNA, the CDR3 is TGCGCCAGCAGCCCGGAGGGGGTTCAGAGGGCCAAAAACATTCAGTACTTC. The variable domain in full, with the rest retrieved from reference TRBV5-1 and TRBJ2-4, is KAGVTQTPRYLIKTRGQQVTLSCSPISGHRSVSWYQQTPGQGLQFLFEYFSETQRNKGNFPGRFSGRQFSNSRSEMNVSTLELGDSALYLCASSPEGVQRAKNIQYFGAGTRLSVL.

This clone has a handful of counts. CDR3: CASISRGDRSRPLEQYF. The DNA of the CDR3 is TGTGCCAGCATCTCTCGGGGGGACAGGTCCCGTCCTCTCGAGCAGTACTTC. The chain recombines TRBV28 with TRBJ2-7, with D possibly matching TRBD1 (8 bases). Germline V lookup: CDR1 MDHEN, CDR2 SYDVKM. The CDR3 is 17 residues long. Between the trimmed V and J ends, which lost 7 bases and 6 bases, there was a span of 28 bases.

The chain employs TRBV10-3 and TRBJ1-1, with TRBD1 as a possible D gene (6 bases). Per germline, CDR1 ENHRY and CDR2 SYGVKD. Trimming took 11 bases from V and 2 from J, leaving 12 bases between them. CDR3 length equals 12 residues. CDR3 amino acids: CASTGFNTEAFF. The DNA for the CDR3 is TGTGCCTCCACAGGGTTTAACACTGAAGCTTTCTTT.

V and J are TRBV6-5 and TRBJ2-7; D is possibly TRBD2 (5 bases). V shed 4 bases and J shed 0 bases, with 13 bases lying between them. This CDR3 spans 15 amino acids. Per germline, CDR1 MNHEY and CDR2 SVGAGI. The CDR3 spells CASSFSDSSSYEQYF. DNA of the CDR3: TGTGCCAGCAGTTTCTCGGACTCGTCCTCCTACGAGCAGTACTTC.

The rearrangement links TRBV7-3 to TRBJ2-1, with D unresolved. V was clipped by 2 bases and J by 0 bases, with 8 bases between them. Germline V gene data show CDR1 as SGHTA and CDR2 as FQGTGA. This CDR3 contains 15 residues. CDR3 DNA sequence: TGTGCCAGCAGCTTAGGTCCCAGCTCCTACAATGAGCAGTTCTTC. It translates to CASSLGPSSYNEQFF.

This chain joins TRBV11-2 and TRBJ1-1; D unresolved. Trimming left V 4 bases short and J 3 bases short, with 9 bases between. Germline CDR1 reads SGHAT; CDR2 reads FQNNGV. The CDR3 is made up of 13 amino acids. CDR3 nucleotide sequence: TGTGCCAGCAGCTCCTCCGGATACACTGAAGCTTTCTTT. The encoded protein is CASSSSGYTEAFF.

This chain joins TRBV30 and TRBJ2-5; D remains ambiguous. V dropped 5 bases and J dropped 3 bases, with 7 bases sitting between them. The germline V gene encodes CDR1 GTSNPN and CDR2 SVGIG (reference sequence). The CDR3 extends over 11 amino acids. The CDR3 protein is CAWGQKETQYF. CDR3 coding DNA: TGTGCCTGGGGTCAGAAAGAGACCCAGTACTTC.

This clone was picked up a small number of times. The chain couples TRBV27 to TRBJ2-1; tentatively, D is TRBD1 (6 bases). The CDR3 spans 13 residues. Trimming removed 5 bases from V and 4 bases from J, with 9 bases in between. Germline assignment: CDR1 MNHEY and CDR2 SMNVEV (reference sequence). The CDR3 spells CASSLQGYNEQFF. CDR3 in DNA: TGTGCCAGCAGTCTACAGGGTTACAATGAGCAGTTCTTC.

This clone was detected only a few times. The chain uses TRBV30 and TRBJ1-6, with D maybe TRBD1 (5 bases). The CDR3 totals 13 residues. In germline, CDR1 is GTSNPN, CDR2 SVGIG (reference sequence). The V end was cut by 4 bases, the J end by 9 bases, with 13 bases between. The CDR3 spells CAWNRDRGSPLHF. Written as DNA, the CDR3 is TGTGCCTGGAATAGAGACAGAGGTTCACCCCTCCACTTT.

Concerning this clone: The sample contains more than one DNA sequence encoding this CDR3. This chain joins TRBV19 and TRBJ2-5, with D tentatively TRBD2 (6 bases). Per germline, CDR1 LNHDA and CDR2 SQIVND (reference sequence). V was pared by 5 bases and J by 2 bases, with 9 bases between. CDR3 length equals 13 residues. The CDR3 DNA sequence: TGTGCCAGTAGTTGGACTACACAAGAGACCCAGTACTTC. Its protein is CASSWTTQETQYF.

V and J are TRBV11-2 and TRBJ2-1; possibly TRBD1 for D (5 bases). Germline CDR1 is SGHAT and CDR2 is FQNNGV. CDR3 length: 14 residues. Trimming took 5 bases from V and 3 from J, leaving 11 bases between them. CDR3 nucleotides: TGTGCCAGCAGCCAAAAAAGGGGCTACAATGAGCAGTTCTTC. It specifies CASSQKRGYNEQFF.

The table lists this clone with a few counts. As DNA, the CDR3 is TGTGCCAGCAGCCAGACTAGAGGTGGCACCGGGGAGCTGTTTTTT. Protein: CASSQTRGGTGELFF. V is TRBV5-4 and J is TRBJ2-2; possibly TRBD2 for D (6 bases). Germline V gives CDR1 SGHNT, CDR2 YYREEE (reference sequence). V lost 4 bases to trimming and J lost 4 bases, with 14 bases between them. The CDR3 is 15 residues long.

The chain combines TRBV6-1 with TRBJ2-1; D tentatively fits TRBD1 or TRBD2 (5 bases each). V was clipped by 6 bases and J by 4 bases, with 16 bases between them. The CDR3 is made up of 15 amino acids. Germline assignment: CDR1 MNHNS and CDR2 SASEGT. DNA for the CDR3: TGTGCCAGCAGCGATTCCGGGACCCGTTACAATGAGCAGTTCTTC. Its protein is CASSDSGTRYNEQFF.

The J gene is TRBJ1-4, the V gene TRBV28, with D hard to call. V shed 6 bases and J shed 2 bases, with 13 bases lying between them. The CDR3 contains 15 residues. The germline V gene has CDR1 MDHEN and CDR2 SYDVKM. CDR3 loop: CASRSRRLTNEKLFF. The DNA for the CDR3 is TGTGCCAGCAGGTCCAGGAGGCTGACTAATGAAAAACTGTTTTTT.

This clone has only a few counts. This chain uses TRBV27 with TRBJ1-4, with D maybe TRBD1 (5 bases). With 6 bases removed from V and 7 bases from J, the gap between germline ends came to 15 bases. This CDR3 is built from 14 residues. Germline values: CDR1 MNHEY, CDR2 SMNVEV (reference sequence). Here the CDR3 reads CASRMTVPGEKLFF. The CDR3 nucleotides are TGTGCCAGCAGGATGACAGTTCCTGGTGAAAAACTGTTTTTT.

The chain recombines TRBV6-5 with TRBJ2-7; 7 positions agree with TRBD1. The CDR3 contains 13 residues. The trim removed 6 bases at V and 0 bases at J, leaving 2 bases unmatched. Germline V gives CDR1 MNHEY, CDR2 SVGAGI. This chain's CDR3 is CASRGTASYEQYF. The CDR3 bases are TGTGCCAGCAGGGGGACAGCCTCCTACGAGCAGTACTTC.

This chain connects TRBV19 to TRBJ2-5; 13 bases line up with TRBD2. CDR1 is LNHDA and CDR2 is SQIVND in the germline V gene (reference sequence). V lost 4 bases and J lost 5; bases outside the gene matches: 10. This CDR3 is 17 amino acids long. The CDR3 protein is CASSTGLAGPERETQYF. In DNA, the CDR3 is TGTGCCAGTAGTACGGGACTAGCGGGACCCGAACGGGAGACCCAGTACTTC.

J is TRBJ2-1 and V is TRBV6-4; 11 nucleotides match TRBD2. The CDR3 runs to 16 residues. V was clipped by 3 bases and J by 9 bases; unmatched bases: 10. Germline CDR1 MRHNA, CDR2 SNTAGT. The CDR3 nucleotides are TGTGCCAGCAGTGATTCAGTAGGGACTAGCGGTAGTGAGCAGTTCTTC. This translates into CASSDSVGTSGSEQFF.

The rearrangement uses TRBV6-1 and TRBJ2-5; TRBD2 agrees at 9 bases. V lost 4 bases, J lost 4 bases, and 10 bases stayed unmatched. Germline assignment: CDR1 MNHNS and CDR2 SASEGT. The CDR3 is 16 residues long. CDR3 bases: TGTGCCAGCAGTGCAACCCCTAGCGGGGCGGGAGAGACCCAGTACTTC. It codes for CASSATPSGAGETQYF.

As to this clone: Germline and junction disagree at one end, which may indicate a read error. This chain joins TRBV2 and TRBJ2-5; 7 bases align to TRBD1. The CDR3 has 13 amino acids. Germline V gene data show CDR1 as SNHLY and CDR2 as FYNNEI. The CDR3 DNA is TGTGCCAGCCGCAGGGACAGCCAAGGGACCCAGTACTTC. It yields the protein CASRRDSQGTQYF.